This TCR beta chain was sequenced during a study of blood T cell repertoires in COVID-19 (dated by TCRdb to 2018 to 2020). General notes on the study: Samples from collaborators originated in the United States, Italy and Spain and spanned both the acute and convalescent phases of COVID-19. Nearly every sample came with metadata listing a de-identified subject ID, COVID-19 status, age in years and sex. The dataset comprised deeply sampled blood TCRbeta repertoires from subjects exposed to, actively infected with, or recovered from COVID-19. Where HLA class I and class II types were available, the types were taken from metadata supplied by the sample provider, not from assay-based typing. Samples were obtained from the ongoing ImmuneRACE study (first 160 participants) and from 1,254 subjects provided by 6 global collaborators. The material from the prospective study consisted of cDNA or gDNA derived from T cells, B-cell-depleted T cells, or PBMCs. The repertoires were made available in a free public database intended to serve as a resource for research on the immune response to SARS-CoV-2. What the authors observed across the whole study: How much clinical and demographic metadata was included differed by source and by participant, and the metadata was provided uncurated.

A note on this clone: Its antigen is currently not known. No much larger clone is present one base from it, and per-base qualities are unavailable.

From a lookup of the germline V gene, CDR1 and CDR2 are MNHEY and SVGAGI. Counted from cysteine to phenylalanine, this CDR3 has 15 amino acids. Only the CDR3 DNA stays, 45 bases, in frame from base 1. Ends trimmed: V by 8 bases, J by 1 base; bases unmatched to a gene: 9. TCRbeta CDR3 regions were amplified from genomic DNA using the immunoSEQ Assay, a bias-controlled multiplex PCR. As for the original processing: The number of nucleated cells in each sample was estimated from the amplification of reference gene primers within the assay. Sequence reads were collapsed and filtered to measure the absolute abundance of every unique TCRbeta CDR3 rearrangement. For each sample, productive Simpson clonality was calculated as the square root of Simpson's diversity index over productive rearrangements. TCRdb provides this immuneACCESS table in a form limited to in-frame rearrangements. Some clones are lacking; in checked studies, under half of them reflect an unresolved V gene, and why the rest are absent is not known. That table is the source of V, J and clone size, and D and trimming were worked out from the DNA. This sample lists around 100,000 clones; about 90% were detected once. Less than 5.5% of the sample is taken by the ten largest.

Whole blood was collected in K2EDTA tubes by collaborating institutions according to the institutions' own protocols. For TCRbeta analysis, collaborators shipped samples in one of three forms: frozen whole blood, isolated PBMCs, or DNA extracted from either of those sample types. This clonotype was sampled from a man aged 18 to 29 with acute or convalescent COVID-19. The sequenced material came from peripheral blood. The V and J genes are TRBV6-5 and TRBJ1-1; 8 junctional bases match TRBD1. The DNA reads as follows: TGTGCCAGCGCCGACAGGGGCGCCGGGAACACTGAAGCTTTCTTT. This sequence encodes CASADRGAGNTEAFF.